These 31 T cell receptor beta chains share one sample of origin, sequenced in a study of cytomegalovirus exposure and HLA in healthy donors. Clones were sequenced by immunoSEQ multiplex PCR, and TCRdb holds only the in-frame ones, with some missing. The repertoire includes roughly 150,000 clones, about 88% of them detected once, and 2% to 2.5% sits in the top ten. The sequenced material came from PBMCs. The receptors come from a woman between 18 and 29 years old in good health and CMV-seronegative.

The rearrangement links TRBV4-3 to TRBJ2-7, with TRBD2 matching 7 bases. V shed 0 bases, J shed 2 bases, and the junction held 4 bases outside the gene matches. CDR3 length: 15 amino acids. Per the germline V gene, CDR1 is LGHNA and CDR2 is YSLEER. In DNA form, the CDR3 reads TGCGCCAGCAGCCAAGATTGGGGGGGTCCCTACGAGCAGTACTTC. Translation: CASSQDWGGPYEQYF.

V and J are TRBV4-1 and TRBJ1-3, with 8 nucleotides matching TRBD1. Per the germline V gene, CDR1 is MGHRA and CDR2 is YSYEKL. The CDR3 sequence is 18 residues long. The V gene end was trimmed by 4 bases and the J gene end by 0 bases; junction bases not matched to a gene: 11. CDR3 in DNA: TGCGCCAGCAGCCTCTCGATCCAGGGGGCTAGCTCTGGAAACACCATATATTTT. It codes for CASSLSIQGASSGNTIYF.

The chain has TRBV2 and TRBJ2-6; possibly TRBD1 for D (6 bases). This CDR3 is built from 13 residues. Germline V CDR1 and CDR2: SNHLY, FYNNEI. V was pared by 9 bases and J by 2 bases, with 8 bases between. CDR3 residues: CASRTAGANVLTF. Here the CDR3 DNA reads TGTGCCAGTCGGACAGCTGGGGCCAACGTCCTGACTTTC.

The chain joins TRBV2 to TRBJ2-3; TRBD2 matches at 9 bases. Germline V lookup: CDR1 SNHLY, CDR2 FYNNEI. Trimming cost V 8 bases and J 0 bases; bases outside gene matches: 9. The CDR3 loop spans 16 amino acids. The CDR3 DNA is TGTGCCAGCCATTTCCCTAGCGGGGCTAGCACAGATACGCAGTATTTT. Amino acids: CASHFPSGASTDTQYF.

This clone occurred once. The chain joins TRBV27 to TRBJ1-2; tentative D call: TRBD1 (6 bases). CDR1 is MNHEY, CDR2 SMNVEV, per germline (reference sequence). This CDR3 is built from 15 residues. The V gene lost 5 bases and the J gene lost 2 bases, with 15 bases spanning the gap. The CDR3: CASSPSRGANYGYTF. Written as DNA, the CDR3 is TGTGCCAGCAGTCCATCCCGGGGGGCGAACTATGGCTACACCTTC.

CDR3 region: CASSWGMGTGHTEAFF. For the CDR3, the DNA is TGTGCCAGCTCGTGGGGCATGGGGACTGGGCATACTGAAGCTTTCTTT. This sequence joins TRBV18 and TRBJ1-1, with D possibly matching TRBD1 (5 bases). The length of the CDR3 is 16 residues. V shed 6 bases and J shed 5 bases, with 22 bases lying between them. Germline-derived CDR1 and CDR2 are KGHSH and LQKENI.

The chain uses TRBV18 and TRBJ1-6; D is possibly TRBD1 (5 bases). The CDR3 runs 16 residues. Deletions cut 2 bases from V and 4 bases from J, with 12 bases between. Germline values: CDR1 KGHSH, CDR2 LQKENI. The CDR3 coding sequence is TGTGCCAGCTCACCAACCGAGGCAGGGTATAATTCACCCCTCCACTTT. Translated: CASSPTEAGYNSPLHF.

The gene calls are TRBV30 and TRBJ2-7; D gene ambiguous. This CDR3 has 13 amino acids. Germline loops: CDR1 GTSNPN, CDR2 SVGIG (reference sequence). Trimming removed 4 bases at V and 2 bases at J, with 12 bases between. The CDR3 region has the DNA TGTGCCTGGACTAGGCGCCCCCCCTACGAGCAGTACTTC. Amino acid sequence: CAWTRRPPYEQYF.

This clone was recorded only once. The chain has TRBV19 and TRBJ1-5; maybe TRBD1 (5 bases). V was cut by 7 bases and J by 4 bases, with 17 bases left in between. CDR3 length: 15 amino acids. Germline values: CDR1 LNHDA, CDR2 SQIVND (reference sequence). The CDR3 sequence is CASTLDTLINQPQHF. The CDR3 DNA reads TGTGCCAGTACCTTGGACACGTTAATTAATCAGCCCCAGCATTTT.

V and J are TRBV27 and TRBJ2-5; TRBD1 might be the D (6 bases). V gave up 4 bases and J gave up 5 bases, with 8 bases separating them. The CDR3 consists of 12 residues. From germline, CDR1 is MNHEY and CDR2 SMNVEV (reference sequence). The CDR3, as DNA: TGTGCCAGCAGTTCGCAGGGGGAGACCCAGTACTTC. It translates to CASSSQGETQYF.

This chain uses TRBV7-6 with TRBJ2-2; a weak D match, TRBD1 (6 bases). The ends were cut back, 5 bases at V and 4 bases at J, with 17 bases in the middle. The V gene's germline CDR1 is SGHVS and CDR2 FNYEAQ. This CDR3 is built from 16 residues. CDR3 coding DNA: TGTGCCAGCAGCAGACATACAGGGTCTGCCACCGGGGAGCTGTTTTTT. This codes for CASSRHTGSATGELFF.

The CDR3 is CASSPGRDRDGYTF. CDR3 nucleotide sequence: TGTGCCAGCAGCCCGGGCCGGGACAGGGATGGCTACACCTTC. This rearrangement joins TRBV4-2 to TRBJ1-2; 9 bases match TRBD1. V lost 4 bases to trimming and J lost 6 bases; unmatched junction nucleotides: 6. This CDR3 has 14 amino acids. Germline CDR1 is LGHNA and CDR2 is YNFKEQ.

The rearrangement joins TRBV10-3 to TRBJ1-1; 7 bases are shared with TRBD1. V lost 3 bases and J lost 5; bases outside the gene matches: 3. The CDR3 runs to 13 residues. Germline V CDR1 and CDR2: ENHRY, SYGVKD. The CDR3 region has the DNA TGTGCCATCAGTGATAGCAGGGGGACTGAAGCTTTCTTT. It encodes CAISDSRGTEAFF.

The V and J genes are TRBV9 and TRBJ2-7, with D possibly matching TRBD2 (6 bases). The CDR3 totals 15 residues. V was trimmed by 0 bases and J by 4 bases, leaving 14 bases between them. Germline loops: CDR1 SGDLS, CDR2 YYNGEE. The CDR3 reads CASSVATGAGYEQYF. CDR3 nucleotides: TGTGCCAGCAGCGTAGCTACGGGAGCAGGGTACGAGCAGTACTTC.

The CDR3 reads CASTNDRGNYGYTF. The CDR3 coding sequence is TGTGCCAGTACCAATGACAGGGGAAACTATGGCTACACCTTC. The chain is built from TRBV19 and TRBJ1-2; 8 nucleotides align to TRBD1. This CDR3 is built from 14 residues. CDR1 and CDR2 from the germline V gene are LNHDA and SQIVND (reference sequence). The V gene end was trimmed by 7 bases and the J gene end by 2 bases; junction bases not matched to a gene: 6. The variable domain in full, with the rest retrieved from reference TRBV19 and TRBJ1-2, is DGGITQSPKYLFRKEGQNVTLSCEQNLNHDAMYWYRQDPGQGLRLIYYSQIVNDFQKGDIAEGYSVSREKKESFPLTVTSAQKNPTAFYLCASTNDRGNYGYTFGSGTRLTVV.

The V call is TRBV30, the J call TRBJ1-1; D is undetermined. V was trimmed by 2 bases and J by 5 bases, leaving 15 bases between them. The CDR3 covers 14 residues. CDR1 GTSNPN and CDR2 SVGIG come from the germline V gene (reference sequence). CDR3 DNA: TGTGCCTGGAGTAAAGAGGGCGCAAGGACTGAAGCTTTCTTT. Protein: CAWSKEGARTEAFF. The whole variable domain, filled in from reference TRBV30 and TRBJ1-1, reads SQTIHQWPATLVQPVGSPLSLECTVEGTSNPNLYWYRQAAGRGLQLLFYSVGIGQISSEVPQNLSASRPQDRQFILSSKKLLLSDSGFYLCAWSKEGARTEAFFGQGTRLTVV.

This clone was seen a handful of times. The CDR3 DNA is TGCGCCAGCAAAAAGGAGGCCCAACTACCGAACTACGAGCAGTACTTC. It specifies CASKKEAQLPNYEQYF. The chain recombines TRBV4-1 with TRBJ2-7; D possibly corresponds to TRBD2 (5 bases). V lost 7 bases, J lost 3 bases, and 22 bases lay in between. The V gene's germline CDR1 is MGHRA and CDR2 YSYEKL. This CDR3 is built from 16 residues.

The genes are TRBV7-9 and TRBJ2-3; TRBD2 matches 12 bases. The CDR3 is 16 amino acids. The germline gives CDR1 SEHNR, CDR2 FQNEAQ (reference sequence). J was trimmed by 6 bases and V by 6 bases; bases with no gene match: 10. The CDR3 spells CASRPTSGGPSDTQYF. The CDR3 nucleotides are TGTGCCAGCAGGCCTACTAGCGGGGGGCCATCGGATACGCAGTATTTT.

This clone has a single count. The chain recombines TRBV5-1 with TRBJ2-5; D gene ambiguous. Trimming left V 2 bases short and J 1 base short, with 6 bases between. This CDR3 region has 13 residues. Per the germline V gene, CDR1 is SGHRS and CDR2 is YFSETQ. The CDR3 sequence: CASSFEAQETQYF. CDR3 coding DNA: TGCGCCAGCAGCTTCGAGGCCCAAGAGACCCAGTACTTC.

J is TRBJ2-7 and V is TRBV30; D is possibly TRBD2 (7 bases). This CDR3 has 15 residues. With 0 bases removed from V and 0 bases from J, the gap between germline ends came to 12 bases. CDR1 and CDR2 from the germline V gene are GTSNPN and SVGIG (reference sequence). CDR3 DNA sequence: TGTGCCTGGAGTGTAGTTGGGGGGGCCTCCTACGAGCAGTACTTC. Residues: CAWSVVGGASYEQYF.

Here the CDR3 reads CASSVSGGTEAFF. Here the CDR3 DNA reads TGCGCCAGCAGTGTTTCTGGAGGGACTGAAGCTTTCTTT. The gene calls are TRBV10-2 and TRBJ1-1; no firm D call. CDR3 length: 13 residues. CDR1 is WSHSY, CDR2 SAAADI, per germline. V was cut by 4 bases and J by 5 bases, with 11 bases left in between.

The chain recombines TRBV7-2 with TRBJ1-6, with 7 bases matching TRBD1. The germline CDR1 and CDR2 sequences are SGHTA and FQGNSA. This CDR3 region has 17 residues. J was trimmed by 1 base and V by 3 bases; bases with no gene match: 6. CDR3 in amino acids: CASSFLRGLSYNSPLHF. CDR3 sequence (DNA): TGTGCCAGCAGCTTTCTCAGGGGGTTATCCTATAATTCACCCCTCCACTTT.

This chain joins TRBV18 and TRBJ1-1; 11 positions agree with TRBD1. Per the germline V gene, CDR1 is KGHSH and CDR2 is LQKENI. The CDR3 totals 17 residues. V gave up 3 bases and J gave up 3 bases; unmatched junction bases: 9. For the CDR3, the DNA is TGTGCCAGCTCACCTTTTTCCCCGGACAGGGGGCACACTGAAGCTTTCTTT. Translating gives CASSPFSPDRGHTEAFF.

V and J are TRBV14 and TRBJ2-7; 10 nucleotides align to TRBD2. This CDR3 comprises 16 residues. The germline gives CDR1 SGHDN, CDR2 FVKESK. V shed 3 bases, J shed 2 bases, and the junction held 7 bases outside the gene matches. The CDR3 DNA follows: TGTGCCAGCAGCCAGGTTAGCGGGGGGTCCCCCTACGAGCAGTACTTC. The encoded protein is CASSQVSGGSPYEQYF.

This clone was found a few times. The chain has TRBV14 and TRBJ1-2, with a tentative D call TRBD1 (6 bases). Germline CDR1 SGHDN, CDR2 FVKESK. The CDR3 consists of 15 residues. V was pared by 0 bases and J by 5 bases, with 13 bases between. In DNA, the CDR3 is TGTGCCAGCAGCCAAGATAAGGGGCAGGGGTATGGCTACACCTTC. The encoded protein is CASSQDKGQGYGYTF.

This clone occurred a few times. CDR3 sequence reads: CASGGGFEQFF. CDR3 DNA: TGTGCCAGCGGGGGGGGGTTTGAGCAGTTCTTC. The rearrangement links TRBV27 to TRBJ2-1; 7 bases are shared with TRBD2. Germline CDR1 reads MNHEY; CDR2 reads SMNVEV (reference sequence). V shed 8 bases and J 9 bases; nucleotides not matched to a gene: 4. The length of the CDR3 is 11 residues.

The chain uses TRBV4-2 and TRBJ2-3, with D possibly matching TRBD2 (7 bases). Deletions cut 0 bases from V and 3 bases from J, with 19 bases between. This CDR3 contains 18 residues. In germline, CDR1 is LGHNA, CDR2 YNFKEQ. CDR3 nucleotide sequence: TGTGCCAGCAGCCAAGATATAGGGGGGGGGCCAAGTACAGATACGCAGTATTTT. Translation gives CASSQDIGGGPSTDTQYF.

V and J are TRBV15 and TRBJ1-5, with D hard to call. This CDR3 has 13 amino acids. Deletions cut 0 bases from V and 5 bases from J, with 5 bases between. Germline CDR1 reads LNHNV; CDR2 reads YYDKDF (reference sequence). CDR3 loop: CATSRDQDQPQHF. CDR3 DNA: TGTGCCACCAGCAGAGATCAGGATCAGCCCCAGCATTTT.

The chain joins TRBV11-2 to TRBJ2-7, with TRBD2 matching 13 bases. From germline, CDR1 is SGHAT and CDR2 FQNNGV. V gave up 10 bases and J gave up 7 bases; unmatched junction bases: 13. The CDR3 extends over 15 amino acids. The CDR3 nucleotides are TGTGCCACCCATCGACTAGCGGGAGGTTTCGGGGAGCAGTACTTC. It yields the protein CATHRLAGGFGEQYF.

The rearrangement joins TRBV5-1 to TRBJ2-7; TRBD1 matches at 8 bases. The J segment lost 4 bases and the V segment lost 7 bases, leaving 13 bases of the junction unmatched. Looked up from germline, CDR1 is SGHRS and CDR2 is YFSETQ. The CDR3 is 15 amino acids. The CDR3 loop is CASSRSRTGYYEQYF. DNA of the CDR3: TGCGCCAGCTCCAGAAGTCGGACAGGGTATTACGAGCAGTACTTC.

This chain connects TRBV4-1 to TRBJ2-1; 11 nucleotides align to TRBD1. This CDR3 region has 16 residues. Germline V lookup: CDR1 MGHRA, CDR2 YSYEKL. V trimming: 3 bases; J trimming: 8 bases; junction bases outside the gene matches: 9. The CDR3 nucleotides are TGCGCCAGCAGCCACCGGGACAGGGGGAGTGTCGATGAGCAGTTCTTC. Translating it yields CASSHRDRGSVDEQFF.